This entry describes one TCR beta chain. The method was immunoSEQ multiplex PCR; TCRdb's version includes in-frame clones alone and lacks a portion of them. This table has roughly 40,000 clones, approximately 83% appearing once. V lost 5 bases and J lost 7, with 15 bases in between. Germline loops: CDR1 SGHAT, CDR2 FQNNGV. The CDR3 runs 14 residues. The sample comes from a study of blood T cell repertoires in COVID-19. Overall study context: The United States, Italy and Spain provided the acute and convalescent COVID-19 samples. Sample material is recorded as cDNA or gDNA derived from T cells, B-cell-depleted T cells, or PBMCs.

V is TRBV11-2 and J is TRBJ2-4; TRBD1 might be the D (5 bases). Sequences were obtained from peripheral blood. The source of this sequence is a human donor with acute or convalescent COVID-19. The donor label of this sample is uncertain. CDR3 loop: CASSLQGVRNIQYF. As DNA, the CDR3 is TGTGCCAGCAGCCTCCAGGGTGTGCGGAACATTCAGTACTTC.